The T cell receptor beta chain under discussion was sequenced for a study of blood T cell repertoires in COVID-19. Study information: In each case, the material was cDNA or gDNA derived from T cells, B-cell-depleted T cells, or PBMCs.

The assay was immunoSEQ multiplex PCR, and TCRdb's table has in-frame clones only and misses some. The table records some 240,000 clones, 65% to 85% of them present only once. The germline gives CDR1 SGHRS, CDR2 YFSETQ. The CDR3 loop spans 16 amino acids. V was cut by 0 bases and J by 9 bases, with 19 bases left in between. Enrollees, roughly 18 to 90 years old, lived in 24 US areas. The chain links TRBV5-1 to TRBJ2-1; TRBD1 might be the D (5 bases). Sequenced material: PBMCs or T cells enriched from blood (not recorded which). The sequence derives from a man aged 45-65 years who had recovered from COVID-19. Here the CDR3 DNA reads TGCGCCAGCAGCTTGGCACCACAGGCCGGGCTAGTTGAGCAGTTCTTC. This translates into CASSLAPQAGLVEQFF.